This T cell receptor beta chain is from a study of cytomegalovirus exposure and HLA in healthy donors. Study-level points and caveats: A subsequent analysis found that TCR clusters from the first cohort also tended to co-occur in the 90 to 150 validation repertoires, with 90% to 95% of cluster scores above 0.

Germline V gives CDR1 LNHDA, CDR2 SQIVND (reference sequence). The V and J ends lost 2 bases and 4 bases, in that order; junction bases with no gene match: 7. The CDR3 spans 16 residues. TCRdb's table, derived via immunoSEQ multiplex PCR, lists solely in-frame clones and lacks some. The table lists roughly 300,000 clones, roughly nine tenths of them singletons. With respect to this clone: Its specificity is unknown.

Sequencing used PBMCs. The receptor was derived from a woman aged 30 to 39 in good health and CMV-seropositive. The J gene is TRBJ2-1, the V gene TRBV19, with TRBD2 matching 8 bases. CDR3 sequence (DNA): TGTGCCAGTAGTATACAGGGCGGGAGGACATACAATGAGCAGTTCTTC. Translated, it gives CASSIQGGRTYNEQFF.